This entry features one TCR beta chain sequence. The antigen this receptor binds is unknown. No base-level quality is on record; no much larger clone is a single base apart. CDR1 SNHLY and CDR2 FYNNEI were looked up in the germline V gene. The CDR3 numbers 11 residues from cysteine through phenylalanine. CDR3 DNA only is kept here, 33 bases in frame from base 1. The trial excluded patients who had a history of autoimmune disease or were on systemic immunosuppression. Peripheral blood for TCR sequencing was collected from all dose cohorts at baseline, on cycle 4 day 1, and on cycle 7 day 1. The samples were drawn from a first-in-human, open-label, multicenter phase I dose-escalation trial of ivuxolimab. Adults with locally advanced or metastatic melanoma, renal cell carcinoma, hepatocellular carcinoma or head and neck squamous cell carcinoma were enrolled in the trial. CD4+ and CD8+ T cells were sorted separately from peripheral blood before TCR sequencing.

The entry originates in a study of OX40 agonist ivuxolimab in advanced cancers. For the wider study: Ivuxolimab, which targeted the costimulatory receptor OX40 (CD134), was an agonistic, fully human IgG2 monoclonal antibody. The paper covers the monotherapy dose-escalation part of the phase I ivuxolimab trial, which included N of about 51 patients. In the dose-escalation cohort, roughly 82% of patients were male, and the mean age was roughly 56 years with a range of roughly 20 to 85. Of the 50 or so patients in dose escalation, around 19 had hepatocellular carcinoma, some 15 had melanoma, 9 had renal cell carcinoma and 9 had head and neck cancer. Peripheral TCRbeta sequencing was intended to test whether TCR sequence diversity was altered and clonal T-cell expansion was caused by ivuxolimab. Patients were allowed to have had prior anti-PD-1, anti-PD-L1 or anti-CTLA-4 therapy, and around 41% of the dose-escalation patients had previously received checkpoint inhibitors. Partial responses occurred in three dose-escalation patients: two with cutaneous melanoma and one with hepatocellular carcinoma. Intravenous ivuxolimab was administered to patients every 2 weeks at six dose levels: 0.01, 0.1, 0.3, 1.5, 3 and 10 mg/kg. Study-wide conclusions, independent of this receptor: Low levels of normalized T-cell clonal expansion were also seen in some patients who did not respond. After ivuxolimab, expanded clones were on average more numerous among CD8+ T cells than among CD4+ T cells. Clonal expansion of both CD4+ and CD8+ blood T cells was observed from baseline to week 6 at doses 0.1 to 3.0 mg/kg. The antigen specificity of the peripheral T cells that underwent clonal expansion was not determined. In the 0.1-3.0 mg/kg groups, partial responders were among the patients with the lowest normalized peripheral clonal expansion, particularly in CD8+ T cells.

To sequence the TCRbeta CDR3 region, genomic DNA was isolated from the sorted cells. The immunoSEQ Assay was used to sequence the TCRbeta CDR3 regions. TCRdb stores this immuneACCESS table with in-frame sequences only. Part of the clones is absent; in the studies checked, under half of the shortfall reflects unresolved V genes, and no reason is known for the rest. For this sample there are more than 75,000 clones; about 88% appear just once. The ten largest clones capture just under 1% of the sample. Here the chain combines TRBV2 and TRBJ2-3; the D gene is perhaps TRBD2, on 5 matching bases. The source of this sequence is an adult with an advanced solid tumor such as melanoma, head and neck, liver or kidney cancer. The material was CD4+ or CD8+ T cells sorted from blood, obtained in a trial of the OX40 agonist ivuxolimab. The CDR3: CAGRKTDTQYF. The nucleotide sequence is TGTGCAGGGAGAAAAACAGATACGCAGTATTTT. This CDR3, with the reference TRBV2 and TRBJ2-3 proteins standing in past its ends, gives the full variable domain EPEVTQTPSHQVTQMGQEVILRCVPISNHLYFYWYRQILGQKVEFLVSFYNNEISEKSEIFDDQFSVERPDGSNFTLKIRSTKLEDSAMYFCAGRKTDTQYFGPGTRLTVL.